This T cell receptor (beta chain) was sequenced for a study of graft-versus-host responses after intestinal transplantation. Study-level findings and limits: Recipient-marrow GvH clones were detected, some having first appeared in ileum or blood. Early after transplant, HvG clones declined as circulating GvH clones peaked. In patients with graft-donor T cell macrochimerism, allograft graft-versus-host to host-versus-graft clonal ratios were high.

Clones were read by immunoSEQ multiplex PCR, and TCRdb kept only the in-frame ones, dropping some. The repertoire includes approximately 50,000 clones, 70% to 85% of them detected once, and approximately 0.46% sits in the top ten. Trimming took 7 bases from V and 0 from J; bases not matched to a gene: 3. This CDR3 contains 13 residues. Germline V gene lookup returns CDR1 GTSNPN and CDR2 SVGIG (reference sequence). As to this clone: As yet, its antigen is unknown.

The input for sequencing was unstimulated CD4+ T cells sorted from spleen or lymph node cells, taken before transplant. This TCR derives from a human donor who was the organ donor for an intestinal transplant. The J gene is TRBJ2-7, the V gene TRBV30, with 10 bases identical to TRBD2. CDR3 amino acids: CASAGGISYEQYF. The DNA for the CDR3 is TGTGCCTCAGCGGGAGGGATCTCCTACGAGCAGTACTTC.